The entry below gives a single T cell receptor (beta chain) sequence along with its context. No cognate antigen has been identified for it. There are no base qualities to consult, and no much larger clone falls within one base. The library was prepared using RT-PCR. The instrument was an Illumina HiSeq 2500. TCRdb reran the public reads through fastp at Q25 and MiXCR, keeping productive beta chains. Entries are consolidated by CDR3 protein sequence, retaining the most common genes and DNA. The sample table records more than 700,000 distinct CDR3 sequences; approximately 21% of these occur just once. Of the sample, roughly 10% is held by the ten largest clones. The sample comes from a study of response to subunit inactivated influenza vaccine (dated by TCRdb to about 2018). In terms of the full investigation: To follow how T cells responded to a trivalent subunit inactivated influenza vaccine, the researchers relied on deep quantitative profiling of the T cell receptor repertoire. General findings and caveats noted by the study authors: The authors suggested that each seasonal influenza vaccination may recruit only a limited number of new T cells.

CDR1 is given as SGHTA and CDR2 as FQGNSA, both from the germline V gene. V is reduced by 2 bases and J by 2 bases, leaving a spacing of 5 bases between them. The CDR3 goes from the cysteine to the phenylalanine over 13 residues. The entry retains the CDR3 DNA only, 39 bases that are in frame from base 1. This sequence was found in a man between 45 and 60 years old who received an inactivated influenza vaccine. Donor details come from another sample of the same person, matched by shared clones. The V gene is TRBV7-2 and the J gene is TRBJ2-3, with the D gene not clear enough to name. This sample comprised PBMCs from blood, obtained more than 4 days after vaccination. CDR3 loop: CASSLWPTDTQYF. The DNA sequence reads TGTGCCAGCAGCTTATGGCCCACAGATACGCAGTATTTT.